This T cell receptor (beta chain) was found in a study of T cell responses to AZD1222 COVID-19 vaccine. Clones were read by immunoSEQ multiplex PCR, and TCRdb kept only the in-frame ones, dropping some. The sample includes about 72,000 clones, around 87% of them seen just once. Between the trimmed V and J ends, which lost 5 bases and 4 bases, there was a span of 11 bases. Germline V gives CDR1 SGHTA, CDR2 FQGTGA. The CDR3 is 14 amino acids. Remarks on this clone: As yet, its antigen is unknown.

General study points: Regions 160-218 and 743-854 held dominance among vaccine-associated CD4 TCRs, which spanned spike.

The receptor's source is an adult in good health. This chain joins TRBV7-3 and TRBJ2-2, with D maybe TRBD2 (6 bases). The sequencing here drew on peripheral blood, taken on day 0 of AZD1222 vaccination. CDR3 residues: CASSPQGGTGELFF. CDR3 coding DNA: TGTGCCAGCAGCCCCCAGGGAGGCACCGGGGAGCTGTTTTTT.